A selection of T cell receptor beta chains follows, all from one sample in a study of CD8 T cells in ankylosing spondylitis. MiXCR, applied by TCRdb to the 5' RACE reads, yields one record per CDR3 protein. Of around 150,000 distinct CDR3 sequences listed, approximately 48% are singletons. Sequencing was carried out using synovial fluid, either unsorted or a sorted T cell fraction (not recorded which). The receptor set was obtained from a male donor with ankylosing spondylitis. Both conserved end residues are part of each CDR3. Each record gives: clone size, J gene, V gene, D gene, CDR3 DNA, CDR3 protein. The D gene is left open where the match is weak. Rows give clone size only sometimes, using once, few, many, or a class for an expanded clone.

clone size: NA
J gene: TRBJ2-3
V gene: TRBV7-2
D gene: NA
CDR3 DNA: TGTGCCAGCAGCTCGATGGGAGATACGCAGTATTTT
CDR3 protein: CASSSMGDTQYF

clone size: few
J gene: TRBJ1-1
V gene: TRBV7-9
D gene: NA
CDR3 DNA: TGTGCCAGCAGCAGACTTGGGGGCCGTAACACTGAAGCTTTCTTT
CDR3 protein: CASSRLGGRNTEAFF

clone size: NA
J gene: TRBJ2-3
V gene: TRBV12-3/TRBV12-4
D gene: NA
CDR3 DNA: TGTGCCAGCAGGAAAAACGAGGGGACTTTCACAGATACGCAGTATTTT
CDR3 protein: CASRKNEGTFTDTQYF

clone size: many
J gene: TRBJ2-1
V gene: TRBV20-1
D gene: NA
CDR3 DNA: TGCAGTGCTAGAGTTGTGTCGGGAGTTTACAATGAGCAGTTCTTC
CDR3 protein: CSARVVSGVYNEQFF

clone size: NA
J gene: TRBJ1-1
V gene: TRBV20-1
D gene: NA
CDR3 DNA: TGCAGTGCTAGTACACGGGACACTGAAGCTTTCTTT
CDR3 protein: CSASTRDTEAFF

clone size: NA
J gene: TRBJ2-7
V gene: TRBV7-9
D gene: TRBD1
CDR3 DNA: TGTGCCAGCAGCTTCTGGGACAGGGGGCTGAGGGAGCAGTACTTC
CDR3 protein: CASSFWDRGLREQYF

clone size: NA
J gene: TRBJ2-6
V gene: TRBV18
D gene: NA
CDR3 DNA: TGTGCCAGCTCACCACGGCTACCGTGGTGGGCCAACGTCCTGACTTTC
CDR3 protein: CASSPRLPWWANVLTF

clone size: many
J gene: TRBJ2-5
V gene: TRBV6-5
D gene: NA
CDR3 DNA: TGTGCCAGCAGCTTACTAGGGAGTGAGACCCAGTACTTC
CDR3 protein: CASSLLGSETQYF

clone size: NA
J gene: TRBJ2-6
V gene: TRBV12-3/TRBV12-4
D gene: TRBD1
CDR3 DNA: TGTGCCAGCAGTTTAGCGTTGTCAGGGGGTTCCTCTGGGGCCAACGTCCTGACTTTC
CDR3 protein: CASSLALSGGSSGANVLTF

clone size: few
J gene: TRBJ1-2
V gene: TRBV16
D gene: NA
CDR3 DNA: TGTGCCAGCAGCCAAATTCCAGTGATCCCCTATGGCTACACCTTC
CDR3 protein: CASSQIPVIPYGYTF

clone size: few
J gene: TRBJ2-5
V gene: TRBV7-2
D gene: NA
CDR3 DNA: TGTGCCAGCAGAGTTCTCAGGGATCGGACCCAGTACTTC
CDR3 protein: CASRVLRDRTQYF

clone size: NA
J gene: TRBJ2-7
V gene: TRBV4-1
D gene: TRBD2
CDR3 DNA: TGCGCCAGCAGCGGCCGACTAGCGGGGGAGTACGAGCAGTACTTC
CDR3 protein: CASSGRLAGEYEQYF

clone size: medium-sized
J gene: TRBJ1-2
V gene: TRBV5-1
D gene: TRBD1
CDR3 DNA: TGCGCCAGCAGCCCTTGGACAGGGACTAACTATGGCTACACCTTC
CDR3 protein: CASSPWTGTNYGYTF

clone size: few
J gene: TRBJ2-7
V gene: TRBV7-9
D gene: TRBD1
CDR3 DNA: TGTGCCAGCAGCTTAGGGGGCGGACAGGGGCGCGAGCAGTACTTC
CDR3 protein: CASSLGGGQGREQYF

clone size: NA
J gene: TRBJ2-7
V gene: TRBV20-1
D gene: NA
CDR3 DNA: TGCAGTGCTAGAGGGAGGAACCGGGGACACGAGCAGTACTTC
CDR3 protein: CSARGRNRGHEQYF

clone size: once
J gene: TRBJ2-7
V gene: TRBV11-3
D gene: NA
CDR3 DNA: TGTGCCAGCAGCCATAACCTCCGATACAGGGAGCAGTACTTC
CDR3 protein: CASSHNLRYREQYF

clone size: NA
J gene: TRBJ2-7
V gene: TRBV7-8
D gene: NA
CDR3 DNA: TGTGCCAGCAGCTTAGATCAGGACGGCGCTTTCTACGAGCAGTACTTC
CDR3 protein: CASSLDQDGAFYEQYF

clone size: NA
J gene: TRBJ2-1
V gene: TRBV28
D gene: TRBD2
CDR3 DNA: TGTGCCAGCAGTTTGGTGCTAGCGGTTAGTGAGCAGTTCTTC
CDR3 protein: CASSLVLAVSEQFF

clone size: few
J gene: TRBJ2-7
V gene: TRBV9
D gene: TRBD2
CDR3 DNA: TGTGCCAGCAGCGTAGGACTAGCGGGAGGGCCATACGAGCAGTACTTC
CDR3 protein: CASSVGLAGGPYEQYF

clone size: NA
J gene: TRBJ2-7
V gene: TRBV27
D gene: NA
CDR3 DNA: TGTGCCAGCAGTTCCTTGGGAAACTGGGGACCTCGCCACGAGCAGTACTTC
CDR3 protein: CASSSLGNWGPRHEQYF

clone size: medium-sized
J gene: TRBJ2-7
V gene: TRBV12-3/TRBV12-4
D gene: NA
CDR3 DNA: TGTGCCAGCAGTATAGGACCCTACTACGAGCAGTACTTC
CDR3 protein: CASSIGPYYEQYF

clone size: NA
J gene: TRBJ2-2
V gene: TRBV2
D gene: TRBD2
CDR3 DNA: TGTGCCAGCAGCTCCTCATGGACTAGCGGGGCCACCGGGGAGCTGTTTTTT
CDR3 protein: CASSSSWTSGATGELFF

clone size: NA
J gene: TRBJ1-1
V gene: TRBV9
D gene: NA
CDR3 DNA: TGTGCCAGCACCCCTCGTTCGAACATGAACACTGAAGCTTTCTTT
CDR3 protein: CASTPRSNMNTEAFF

clone size: once
J gene: TRBJ1-1
V gene: TRBV6-2/TRBV6-3
D gene: TRBD1
CDR3 DNA: TGTGCCAGCAGTTACCCCTTATGGACTCGGACAGGGGACACTGAAGCTTTCTTT
CDR3 protein: CASSYPLWTRTGDTEAFF

clone size: NA
J gene: TRBJ1-1
V gene: TRBV4-2
D gene: NA
CDR3 DNA: TGTGCCAGCAGCCAAGATGGTAGGTGGGAAGTACGCACTGAAGCTTTCTTT
CDR3 protein: CASSQDGRWEVRTEAFF

clone size: few
J gene: TRBJ1-1
V gene: TRBV4-1
D gene: NA
CDR3 DNA: TGCGCCAGCAGAGAACTCCCCGGCACGAAGGGTGAAGCTTTCTTT
CDR3 protein: CASRELPGTKGEAFF

clone size: NA
J gene: TRBJ1-2
V gene: TRBV2
D gene: NA
CDR3 DNA: TGTGCCAGCAGTCACCAGGGTATCGGTGGCTACACCTTC
CDR3 protein: CASSHQGIGGYTF

clone size: NA
J gene: TRBJ2-5
V gene: TRBV12-3/TRBV12-4
D gene: NA
CDR3 DNA: TGTGCCAGCAGTCCCGCGGGGAGCTCGGAGACCCAGTACTTC
CDR3 protein: CASSPAGSSETQYF

clone size: NA
J gene: TRBJ2-2
V gene: TRBV19
D gene: NA
CDR3 DNA: TGTGCCAGTAGTACCGCCAGTCCCGGGGAGCTGTTTTTT
CDR3 protein: CASSTASPGELFF

clone size: NA
J gene: TRBJ1-4
V gene: TRBV4-1
D gene: TRBD1
CDR3 DNA: TGCGCCAGCAGCCGACAGGACAGGCGTAATGAAAAACTGTTTTTT
CDR3 protein: CASSRQDRRNEKLFF

clone size: NA
J gene: TRBJ2-1
V gene: TRBV3-1
D gene: TRBD2
CDR3 DNA: TGTGCCAGCAGCCAAGAGGGACTAGCGGGGGGTTTTTATGAGCAGTTCTTC
CDR3 protein: CASSQEGLAGGFYEQFF

clone size: NA
J gene: TRBJ1-4
V gene: TRBV5-6
D gene: TRBD1
CDR3 DNA: TGTGCCAGCAGCTTAACACTACAGGGGAGGAGAGATTCAACTAATGAAAAACTGTTTTTT
CDR3 protein: CASSLTLQGRRDSTNEKLFF

clone size: NA
J gene: TRBJ2-1
V gene: TRBV18
D gene: TRBD1
CDR3 DNA: TGTGCCAGCTCACCGACAGGGGTCCCCAATGAGCAGTTCTTC
CDR3 protein: CASSPTGVPNEQFF

clone size: few
J gene: TRBJ1-6
V gene: TRBV7-8
D gene: NA
CDR3 DNA: TGTGCCAGCAGCACCACCATCTATAAGTTTGGTTCACCCCTCCACTTT
CDR3 protein: CASSTTIYKFGSPLHF

clone size: NA
J gene: TRBJ2-6
V gene: TRBV9
D gene: NA
CDR3 DNA: TGTGCCAGCAGCGTAGGCCAGAACCCTGGCTTTGGGGCCAACGTCCTGACTTTC
CDR3 protein: CASSVGQNPGFGANVLTF

clone size: NA
J gene: TRBJ1-6
V gene: TRBV4-1
D gene: NA
CDR3 DNA: TGCGCCAGCAGCCGAACAGGACCCTTGCCCCTCCACTTT
CDR3 protein: CASSRTGPLPLHF

clone size: NA
J gene: TRBJ2-2
V gene: TRBV7-2
D gene: NA
CDR3 DNA: TGTGCCTCTCCATCGGGAGCCACCGGGGAGCTGTTTTTT
CDR3 protein: CASPSGATGELFF

clone size: many
J gene: TRBJ2-3
V gene: TRBV12-3/TRBV12-4
D gene: TRBD2
CDR3 DNA: TGTGCCAACCCGGGAGGGACATTACTCGATACGCAGTATTTT
CDR3 protein: CANPGGTLLDTQYF

clone size: few
J gene: TRBJ1-4
V gene: TRBV15
D gene: TRBD1
CDR3 DNA: TGTGCCACCAGCAGAGATCGGGGGACAGGACCAAATGAAAAACTGTTTTTT
CDR3 protein: CATSRDRGTGPNEKLFF

clone size: many
J gene: TRBJ2-1
V gene: TRBV12-3/TRBV12-4
D gene: NA
CDR3 DNA: TGTGCCAGCAGTCCGACAGGTCGAGAGCAGTTCTTC
CDR3 protein: CASSPTGREQFF

clone size: few
J gene: TRBJ2-1
V gene: TRBV9
D gene: TRBD2
CDR3 DNA: TGTGCCAGCAGCGAAACGGGACTAATCGATGAGCAGTTCTTC
CDR3 protein: CASSETGLIDEQFF

clone size: NA
J gene: TRBJ2-1
V gene: TRBV5-1
D gene: NA
CDR3 DNA: TGCGCCAGCAGCTTGGAGGGAGAAAATGAGCAGTTCTTC
CDR3 protein: CASSLEGENEQFF

clone size: NA
J gene: TRBJ2-7
V gene: TRBV13
D gene: TRBD2
CDR3 DNA: TGTGCCAGCAGCTTAACCCGTAGCGGGAGGATCTACGAGCAGTACTTC
CDR3 protein: CASSLTRSGRIYEQYF

clone size: NA
J gene: TRBJ2-7
V gene: TRBV15
D gene: TRBD2
CDR3 DNA: TGTGCCACCAGCAGAGATAGCGGGAGGAGGTTCTACGAGCAGTACTTC
CDR3 protein: CATSRDSGRRFYEQYF

clone size: NA
J gene: TRBJ2-3
V gene: TRBV20-1
D gene: NA
CDR3 DNA: TGCAGTGTTTCCCCTTTGAGGGCGGTGTCGGATACGCAGTATTTT
CDR3 protein: CSVSPLRAVSDTQYF

clone size: NA
J gene: TRBJ1-4
V gene: TRBV6-1
D gene: NA
CDR3 DNA: TGTGCCAGCTCTTTACGGCGGTATGAAAAACTGTTTTTT
CDR3 protein: CASSLRRYEKLFF

clone size: NA
J gene: TRBJ2-7
V gene: TRBV20-1
D gene: TRBD2
CDR3 DNA: TGCAGTGCTAGAGCACTCGAGCGGGAGGGCATCGAGCAGTACTTC
CDR3 protein: CSARALEREGIEQYF